This passage covers 19 T cell receptor beta chains from one sample sequenced in a study of vaccination and CD4 T cells after COVID-19 (dated by TCRdb to 2021 to 2024). The intended sense of this specimen's time point label: late sampling 161 to 241 days after vaccination in a few convalescent patients. Receptors were amplified or captured by PCR. The sequencer was an Illumina iSeq 100. TCRdb reran the public reads through fastp at Q25 and MiXCR, keeping productive beta chains. Entries are consolidated by CDR3 protein sequence, retaining the most common genes and DNA. The sample data list around 37,000 distinct CDR3 sequences, and around 33% of these were observed just once. The ten biggest clones cover around 6.1% of the sample. This specimen consisted of CD4+ T cells from blood, obtained about 7 months after SARS-CoV-2 vaccination. Receptors originate from a human donor who had recovered from COVID-19.

This clonotype has only a few counts. The V gene is TRBV27, the J gene TRBJ2-7; TRBD1 matches 10 bases. The CDR3 is made up of 16 amino acids. Germline values: CDR1 MNHEY, CDR2 SMNVEV (reference sequence). The trim removed 2 bases at V and 0 bases at J, leaving 4 bases unmatched. CDR3 sequence reads: CASSLPRDRGSYEQYF. Written as DNA, the CDR3 is TGTGCCAGCAGTTTACCCCGGGACAGGGGCTCCTACGAGCAGTACTTC.

The chain combines TRBV5-8 with TRBJ1-2; D gene ambiguous. This CDR3 has 16 amino acids. Trimming cost V 3 bases and J 0 bases, with 15 bases left between them. The V gene's germline CDR1 is SGHTS and CDR2 YDEGEE. The CDR3 DNA reads TGTGCCAGCAGCTCAAGAAGCAGGCGAACTAACTATGGCTACACCTTC. Translated: CASSSRSRRTNYGYTF.

This chain connects TRBV6-1 to TRBJ1-1; 9 bases are a match to TRBD1. CDR3 length: 17 residues. Germline CDR1 MNHNS, CDR2 SASEGT. With 10 bases clipped from V and 6 bases from J, the junction kept 21 bases outside the gene matches. The CDR3 DNA reads as TGTGCCACCGAACCGACCGGGGACAGGGTACGTAGGCCTGAAGCTTTCTTT. It codes for CATEPTGDRVRRPEAFF.

This clonotype was counted only a few times. This chain uses TRBV10-3 with TRBJ1-6; TRBD1 matches at 9 bases. CDR1 is ENHRY, CDR2 SYGVKD, per germline. V gave up 6 bases and J gave up 8 bases; unmatched junction bases: 5. The CDR3 has 14 amino acids. CDR3 nucleotide sequence: TGTGCCATCAGCGACAGGGGGTCGGATTCACCCCTCCACTTT. Translated, it gives CAISDRGSDSPLHF.

V gene TRBV12-3 or TRBV12-4 combines with J gene TRBJ2-7, with 9 bases identical to TRBD2. V shed 8 bases, J shed 3 bases, and the junction held 8 bases outside the gene matches. The CDR3 covers 14 residues. CDR3 loop: CASSRGREGYEQYF. CDR3 in DNA: TGTGCCAGCTCTAGGGGGCGGGAGGGCTACGAGCAGTACTTC.

By share of the sample, this clonotype is medium-sized. The rearrangement uses TRBV20-1 and TRBJ1-5; D is unresolved. Germline lookup yields CDR1 DFQATT and CDR2 SNEGSKA (reference sequence). V dropped 6 bases and J dropped 7 bases, with 13 bases sitting between them. The CDR3 runs to 12 residues. Written as DNA, the CDR3 is TGCAGTGCCGTCGAGGGAGGGCAGCCCCAGCATTTT. Translation: CSAVEGGQPQHF.

The chain uses TRBV6-5 and TRBJ2-7; 7 bases map to TRBD2. Per the germline V gene, CDR1 is MNHEY and CDR2 is SVGAGI. CDR3 size: 15 residues. The J segment lost 3 bases and the V segment lost 0 bases, leaving 5 bases of the junction unmatched. The CDR3, as DNA: TGTGCCAGCAGTTACTCGAGCGGCGGGAGCTACGAGCAGTACTTC. This codes for CASSYSSGGSYEQYF.

This clonotype occurred a few times. The genes are TRBV4-3 and TRBJ2-3; D is perhaps TRBD2 (5 bases). The germline gives CDR1 LGHNA, CDR2 YSLEER. V was cut by 1 base and J by 3 bases, with 11 bases left in between. The CDR3 has 15 amino acids. The CDR3 DNA sequence: TGCGCCAGCAGCCAAGCGGAGGAGGTTACAGATACGCAGTATTTT. It translates to CASSQAEEVTDTQYF.

The rearrangement links TRBV20-1 to TRBJ2-7, with D hard to call. The length of the CDR3 is 13 residues. V was clipped by 4 bases and J by 4 bases, with 14 bases between them. Looked up from germline, CDR1 is DFQATT and CDR2 is SNEGSKA (reference sequence). CDR3 loop: CSATSPTLYEQYF. CDR3 sequence (DNA): TGCAGTGCTACCAGTCCCACCTTGTACGAGCAGTACTTC.

The genes are TRBV25-1 and TRBJ1-5; D gene unclear. The CDR3 covers 16 residues. CDR1 is MGHDK and CDR2 is SYGVNS in the germline V gene. Trimming removed 4 bases at V and 2 bases at J, with 15 bases between. The CDR3 sequence: CASSGPSSEGNQPQHF. The CDR3 DNA reads TGTGCCAGCAGTGGGCCGAGTTCGGAAGGCAATCAGCCCCAGCATTTT.

This chain uses TRBV11-2 with TRBJ1-2; unclear D gene. The germline V gene encodes CDR1 SGHAT and CDR2 FQNNGV. CDR3 length: 16 amino acids. With 0 bases removed from V and 1 base from J, the gap between germline ends came to 12 bases. Here the CDR3 reads CASSLDARLGNYGYTF. In DNA, the CDR3 is TGTGCCAGCAGCTTAGATGCCCGCCTTGGTAACTATGGCTACACCTTC.

The chain uses TRBV7-2 and TRBJ2-4, with D perhaps being TRBD1 or TRBD2 (5 bases each). Germline values: CDR1 SGHTA, CDR2 FQGNSA. The V end lost 1 base, the J end lost 6 bases, and 10 bases lay between the germline ends. CDR3 size: 14 residues. The CDR3 spells CASSLVGAGNIQYF. The CDR3, as DNA: TGTGCCAGCAGCTTAGTAGGGGCGGGAAACATTCAGTACTTC.

The rearrangement links TRBV4-2 to TRBJ2-2, with D possibly being TRBD2 (6 bases). Trimming stripped 3 bases from V and 5 bases from J, with 13 bases between. The length of the CDR3 is 15 residues. Germline assignment: CDR1 LGHNA and CDR2 YNFKEQ. The CDR3 nucleotides are TGTGCCAGCAGCCATCCCGGGACTGAAACCGGGGAGCTGTTTTTT. This encodes CASSHPGTETGELFF.

The J gene is TRBJ2-7, the V gene TRBV19; 10 positions agree with TRBD1. The CDR3 is 17 residues long. The V segment lost 4 bases and the J segment 7 bases; nucleotides outside the gene matches: 16. Germline V gives CDR1 LNHDA, CDR2 SQIVND (reference sequence). The CDR3 reads CASSRVRDRGGSREQYF. In DNA, the CDR3 is TGTGCCAGTAGTAGAGTCCGGGACAGGGGTGGTTCTCGGGAGCAGTACTTC.

The chain combines TRBV7-3 with TRBJ1-3; D might be TRBD1 (5 bases). The CDR3 has 15 residues. V lost 2 bases and J 0 bases, leaving 8 bases between the germline ends. Germline lookup yields CDR1 SGHTA and CDR2 FQGTGA. CDR3 sequence (DNA): TGTGCCAGCAGCTTACAGGGCAGCTCTGGAAACACCATATATTTT. This translates into CASSLQGSSGNTIYF.

In this sample, this clonotype turned up a few times. The chain joins TRBV6-1 to TRBJ2-7; TRBD1 aligns across 7 bases. CDR3 size: 13 residues. V shed 4 bases, J shed 7 bases, and the junction held 7 bases outside the gene matches. Germline V CDR1 and CDR2: MNHNS, SASEGT. The CDR3 sequence is CASSGTGRGEQYF. The CDR3 nucleotides read TGTGCCAGCAGTGGGACAGGTCGAGGAGAGCAGTACTTC.

This clonotype occurred a few times. The chain has TRBV27 and TRBJ1-6; D is unresolved. The CDR3 is made up of 15 amino acids. V was cut by 2 bases and J by 3 bases, with 8 bases left in between. Germline values: CDR1 MNHEY, CDR2 SMNVEV (reference sequence). The CDR3 bases are TGTGCCAGCAGTTTAGCGGGTTACTATAATTCACCCCTCCACTTT. Translated: CASSLAGYYNSPLHF.

The chain employs TRBV15 and TRBJ2-1; 16 nucleotides agree with TRBD2. The J segment lost 0 bases and the V segment lost 0 bases, leaving 2 bases of the junction unmatched. This CDR3 region has 19 residues. CDR1 is LNHNV, CDR2 YYDKDF, per germline (reference sequence). The CDR3, as DNA: TGTGCCACCAGCAGAGATGGGACTAGCGGGAGGGCCTCCTACAATGAGCAGTTCTTC. Amino acids: CATSRDGTSGRASYNEQFF.

This clonotype was found a few times. V usage is TRBV7-2 and J usage is TRBJ1-2; D uncertain. Germline V gene data show CDR1 as SGHTA and CDR2 as FQGNSA. V gave up 0 bases and J gave up 8 bases, with 7 bases separating them. The CDR3 loop spans 12 amino acids. This CDR3 reads CASSLAAGGYTF. The CDR3 DNA follows: TGTGCCAGCAGCTTAGCCGCGGGAGGCTACACCTTC.